This T cell receptor (beta chain) was sequenced in a study of OX40 agonist ivuxolimab in advanced cancers. Looking at the study overall: Administration of intravenous ivuxolimab to patients occurred every 2 weeks at 0.01 to 10 mg/kg.

Germline V gene lookup returns CDR1 GTSNPN and CDR2 SVGIG (reference sequence). This CDR3 region has 14 residues. The V end was cut by 2 bases, the J end by 3 bases, with 12 bases between. The data were produced by immunoSEQ multiplex PCR, yet TCRdb's version contains in-frame clones alone and is incomplete. Of 47,000 or so clones in the sample, approximately 86% were seen once. The source is an adult with an advanced solid tumor such as melanoma, head and neck, liver or kidney cancer. This sequence joins TRBV30 and TRBJ2-3, with D maybe TRBD2 (6 bases). Sequencing used CD4+ or CD8+ T cells sorted from blood, obtained in a trial of the OX40 agonist ivuxolimab. DNA of the CDR3: TGTGCCTGGAGTTTTTTGGGGGGAACAGATACGCAGTATTTT. This codes for CAWSFLGGTDTQYF.